The entry that follows covers one T cell receptor (beta chain) sequence. The antigen remains unidentified. The CDR3 is made up of 13 amino acids. V was clipped by 6 bases and J by 4 bases, with 15 bases between them. Germline V CDR1 and CDR2: SQVTM, ANQGSEA. This sample stems from a study of CD8+CD57+ T cells in acquired aplastic anemia. In the study overall: Across the sorted CD4+ and CD8+ cells, DNA amounts averaged 3.2 ug. Study conclusions and caveats: Comparison of patients with controls identified around 30 shared CD8+ CDR3 sequences. Patients did not significantly differ from controls in CD8+ Simpson's diversity.

In patients chosen for sequencing, flow cytometry had shown CD8+CD57+ cell expansion. The enrolled patients all had severe acquired aplastic anemia. Genomic DNA, the template, was used for profiling of the TCR beta VDJ and CDR3. TCRdb re-called the reads with MiXCR, one entry per CDR3 protein. In the table there are 75,000 to 80,000 distinct CDR3 sequences, around 70% of which are singletons. The receptor was derived from a human donor with aplastic anemia. The sequenced sample consisted of sorted CD4+, CD8+, or CD8+CD57+ T cells (not recorded which) from PBMCs. The chain uses TRBV29-1 and TRBJ1-1, with D maybe TRBD1 (5 bases). Here the CDR3 reads CSVHLGGGTEAFF. Written as DNA, the CDR3 is TGCAGCGTGCACCTGGGGGGAGGCACTGAAGCTTTCTTT.